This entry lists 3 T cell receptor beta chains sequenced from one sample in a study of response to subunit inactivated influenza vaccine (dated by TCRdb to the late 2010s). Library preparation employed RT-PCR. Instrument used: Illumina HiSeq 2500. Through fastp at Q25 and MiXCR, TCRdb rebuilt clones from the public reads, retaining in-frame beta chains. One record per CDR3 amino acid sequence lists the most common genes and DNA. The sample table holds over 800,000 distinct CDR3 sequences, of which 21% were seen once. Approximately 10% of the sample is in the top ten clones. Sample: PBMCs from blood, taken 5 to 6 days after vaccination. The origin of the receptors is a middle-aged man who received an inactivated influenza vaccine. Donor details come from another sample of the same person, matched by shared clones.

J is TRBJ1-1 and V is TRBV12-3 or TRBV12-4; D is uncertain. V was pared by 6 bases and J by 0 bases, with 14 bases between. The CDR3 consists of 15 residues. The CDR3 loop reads CASSPSGVVNTEAFF. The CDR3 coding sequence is TGTGCCAGCAGCCCCTCTGGGGTAGTGAACACTGAAGCTTTCTTT.

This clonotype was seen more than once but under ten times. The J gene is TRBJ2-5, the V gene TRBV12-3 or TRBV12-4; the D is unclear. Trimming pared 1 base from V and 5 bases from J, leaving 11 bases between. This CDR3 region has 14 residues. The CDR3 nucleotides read TGTGCCAGCAGTTTAGGAGAGGCTCGGGAGACCCAGTACTTC. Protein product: CASSLGEARETQYF.

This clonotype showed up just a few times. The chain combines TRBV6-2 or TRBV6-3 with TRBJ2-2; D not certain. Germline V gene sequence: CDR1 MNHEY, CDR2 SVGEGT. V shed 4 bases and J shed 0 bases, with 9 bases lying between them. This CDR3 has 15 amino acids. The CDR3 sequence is CASSLLRPNTGELFF. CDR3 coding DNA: TGTGCCAGCAGTTTATTGCGGCCGAACACCGGGGAGCTGTTTTTT.